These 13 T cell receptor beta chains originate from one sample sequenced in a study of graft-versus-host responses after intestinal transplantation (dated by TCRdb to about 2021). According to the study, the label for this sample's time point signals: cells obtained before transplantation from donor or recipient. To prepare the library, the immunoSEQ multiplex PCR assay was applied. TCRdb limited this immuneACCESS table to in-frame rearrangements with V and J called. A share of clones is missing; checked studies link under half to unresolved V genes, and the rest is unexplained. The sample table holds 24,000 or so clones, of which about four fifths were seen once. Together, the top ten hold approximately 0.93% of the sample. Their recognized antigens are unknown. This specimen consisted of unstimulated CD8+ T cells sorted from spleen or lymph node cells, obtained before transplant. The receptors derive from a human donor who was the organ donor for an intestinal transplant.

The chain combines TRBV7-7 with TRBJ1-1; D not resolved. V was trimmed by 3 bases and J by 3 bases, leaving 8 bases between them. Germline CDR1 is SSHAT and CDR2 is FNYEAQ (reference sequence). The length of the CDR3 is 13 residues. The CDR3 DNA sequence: TGTGCCAGCAGCTTTAGGGAGGACACTGAAGCTTTCTTT. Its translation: CASSFREDTEAFF.

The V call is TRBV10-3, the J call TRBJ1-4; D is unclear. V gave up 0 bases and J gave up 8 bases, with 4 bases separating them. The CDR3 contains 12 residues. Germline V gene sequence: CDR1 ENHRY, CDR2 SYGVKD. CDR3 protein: CAISESEEKLFF. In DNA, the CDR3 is TGTGCCATCAGTGAGTCGGAGGAAAAACTGTTTTTT.

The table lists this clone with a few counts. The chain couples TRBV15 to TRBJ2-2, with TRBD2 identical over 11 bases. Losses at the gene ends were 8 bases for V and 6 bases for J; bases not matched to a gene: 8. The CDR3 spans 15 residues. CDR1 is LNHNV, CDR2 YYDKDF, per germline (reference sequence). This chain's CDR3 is CATGSGTSGPGELFF. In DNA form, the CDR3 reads TGTGCCACCGGGTCAGGGACTAGCGGTCCCGGGGAGCTGTTTTTT.

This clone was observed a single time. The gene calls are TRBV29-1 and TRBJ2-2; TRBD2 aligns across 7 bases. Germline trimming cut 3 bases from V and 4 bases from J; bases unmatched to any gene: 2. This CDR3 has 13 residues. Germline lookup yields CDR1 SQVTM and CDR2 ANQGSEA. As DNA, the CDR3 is TGCAGCGTTGAGGGAGGGTTCACCGGGGAGCTGTTTTTT. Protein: CSVEGGFTGELFF.

The CDR3 reads CASSLVSRSDYEQYF. CDR3 bases: TGTGCCAGCAGCTTAGTATCCAGGAGTGACTACGAGCAGTACTTC. The chain links TRBV11-2 to TRBJ2-5; D is ambiguous. The end of the DNA aligns better with TRBJ2-7, so the J call may be wrong. Germline CDR1 reads SGHAT; CDR2 reads FQNNGV. CDR3 size: 15 residues.

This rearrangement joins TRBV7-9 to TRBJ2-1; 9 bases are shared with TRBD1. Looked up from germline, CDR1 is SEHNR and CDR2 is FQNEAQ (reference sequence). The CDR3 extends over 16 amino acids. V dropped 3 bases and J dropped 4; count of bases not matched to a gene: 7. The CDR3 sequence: CASSFGGGQGYNEQFF. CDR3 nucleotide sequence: TGTGCCAGCAGCTTTGGAGGGGGACAGGGTTACAATGAGCAGTTCTTC.

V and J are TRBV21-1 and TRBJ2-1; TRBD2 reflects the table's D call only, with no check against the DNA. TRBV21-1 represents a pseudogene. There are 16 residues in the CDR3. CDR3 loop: CASSTLAGELNNEQFF. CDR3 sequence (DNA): TGTGCCAGCAGCACACTAGCGGGGGAATTAAACAATGAGCAGTTCTTC.

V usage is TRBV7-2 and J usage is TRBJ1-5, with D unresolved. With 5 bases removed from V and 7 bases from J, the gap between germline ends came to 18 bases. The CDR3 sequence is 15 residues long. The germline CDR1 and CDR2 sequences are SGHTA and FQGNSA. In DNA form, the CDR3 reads TGTGCCAGCAGCCGCGATACCGGGATTGGACAGCCCCAGCATTTT. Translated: CASSRDTGIGQPQHF.

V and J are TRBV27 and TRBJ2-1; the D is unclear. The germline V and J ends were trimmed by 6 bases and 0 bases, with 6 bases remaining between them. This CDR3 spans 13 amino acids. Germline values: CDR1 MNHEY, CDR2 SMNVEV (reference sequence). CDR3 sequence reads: CASSFSSYNEQFF. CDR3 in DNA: TGTGCCAGCAGCTTCAGCTCCTACAATGAGCAGTTCTTC.

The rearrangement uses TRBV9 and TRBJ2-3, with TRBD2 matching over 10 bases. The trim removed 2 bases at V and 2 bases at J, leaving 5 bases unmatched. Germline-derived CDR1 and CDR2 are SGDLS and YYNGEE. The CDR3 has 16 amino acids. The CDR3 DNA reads TGTGCCAGCAGCGTCGCTAGCGGGGGTATCACAGATACGCAGTATTTT. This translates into CASSVASGGITDTQYF.

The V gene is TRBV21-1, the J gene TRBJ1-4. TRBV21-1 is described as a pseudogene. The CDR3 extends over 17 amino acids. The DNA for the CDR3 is TGTGCCAGGATAACACCGGGGGCGTGGGGTATTAATGAAAAACTGTTTTTT. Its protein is CARITPGAWGINEKLFF.

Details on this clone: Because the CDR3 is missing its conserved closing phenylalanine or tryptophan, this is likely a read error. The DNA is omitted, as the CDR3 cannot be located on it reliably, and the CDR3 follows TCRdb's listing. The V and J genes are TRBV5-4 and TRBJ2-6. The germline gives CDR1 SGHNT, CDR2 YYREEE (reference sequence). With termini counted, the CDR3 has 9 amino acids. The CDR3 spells CASSSRGPG.

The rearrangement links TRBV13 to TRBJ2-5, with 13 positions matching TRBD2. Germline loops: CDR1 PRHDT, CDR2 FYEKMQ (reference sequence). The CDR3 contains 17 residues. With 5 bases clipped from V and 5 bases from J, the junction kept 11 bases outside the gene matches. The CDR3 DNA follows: TGTGCCAGCAGCGGTAGTGGGACTAGCGGGAACTGGGAGACCCAGTACTTC. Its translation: CASSGSGTSGNWETQYF.